This TCR beta chain was observed in a study of tumor and adjacent non-tumor tissue in lung cancer. A modified ARM-PCR protocol with three rounds of nested PCR amplified TCRbeta. TCRdb reanalysed the multiplex PCR reads using MiXCR and keeps one entry per CDR3 protein. The sample shows 68,000 or so distinct CDR3 sequences, 55% to 70% of them seen only once. Study results and caveats: Tumor TCR diversity, when higher, was linked to shorter survival. TCR diversity was significantly greater in tumor than normal lung tissue.

The template was RNA from unsorted bulk tissue. Germline assignment: CDR1 MGHRA and CDR2 YSYEKL. This CDR3 is 16 amino acids long. Comment on this clonotype: Its antigen remains unknown. This could be a read error, since a much larger clone is one nucleotide away.

This receptor was obtained from a man aged 45-65 years with non-small cell lung cancer. The rearrangement uses TRBV4-1 and TRBJ1-4; no reliable D call. Material for sequencing was lung tumor tissue. CDR3 loop: CVSSHDTALSNEKLFF. The CDR3 DNA is TGCGTCAGCAGCCACGACACCGCCCTATCTAATGAAAAACTGTTTTTT.